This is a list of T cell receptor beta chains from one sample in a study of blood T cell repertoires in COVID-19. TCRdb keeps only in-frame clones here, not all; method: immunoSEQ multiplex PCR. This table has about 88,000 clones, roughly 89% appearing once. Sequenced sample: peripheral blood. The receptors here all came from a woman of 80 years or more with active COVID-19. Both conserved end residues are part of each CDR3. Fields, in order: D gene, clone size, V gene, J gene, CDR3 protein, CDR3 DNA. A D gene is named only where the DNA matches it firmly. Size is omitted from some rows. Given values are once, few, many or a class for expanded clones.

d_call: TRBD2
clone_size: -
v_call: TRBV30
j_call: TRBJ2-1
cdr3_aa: CAWSVGGRGTSGSRYNEQFF
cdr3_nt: TGTGCCTGGAGTGTAGGAGGTAGGGGGACTAGCGGGAGTAGGTACAATGAGCAGTTCTTC

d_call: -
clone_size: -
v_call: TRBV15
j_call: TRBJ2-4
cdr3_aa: CATSRPRGAKNIQYF
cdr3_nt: TGTGCCACCAGCAGGCCTAGGGGGGCCAAAAACATTCAGTACTTC

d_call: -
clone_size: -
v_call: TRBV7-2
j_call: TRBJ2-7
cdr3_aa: CASSEPGVSYEQYF
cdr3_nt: TGTGCCAGCAGCGAGCCCGGAGTCTCCTACGAGCAGTACTTC

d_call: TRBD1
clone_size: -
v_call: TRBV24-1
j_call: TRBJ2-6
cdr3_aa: CATSDGPGQGSSGANVLTF
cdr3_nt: TGTGCCACCAGTGATGGACCGGGACAGGGGAGTTCTGGGGCCAACGTCCTGACTTTC

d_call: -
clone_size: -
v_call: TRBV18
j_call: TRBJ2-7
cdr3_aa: CASSPQGGSIYEQYF
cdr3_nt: TGTGCCAGCTCCCCGCAAGGCGGGTCGATTTACGAGCAGTACTTC

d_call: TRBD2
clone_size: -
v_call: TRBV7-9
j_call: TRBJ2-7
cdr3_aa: CASSLGGSGSVYEQYF
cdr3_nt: TGTGCCAGCAGCTTAGGAGGTAGCGGGAGCGTCTACGAGCAGTACTTC

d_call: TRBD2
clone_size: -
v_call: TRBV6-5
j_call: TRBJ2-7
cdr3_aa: CASGGGTTYEQYF
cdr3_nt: TGTGCCAGCGGGGGGGGAACCACCTACGAGCAGTACTTC

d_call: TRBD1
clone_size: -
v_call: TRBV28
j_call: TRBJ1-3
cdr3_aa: CASSTGFFQGNTIYF
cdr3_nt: TGTGCCAGCTCGACAGGGTTCTTTCAGGGAAACACCATATATTTT

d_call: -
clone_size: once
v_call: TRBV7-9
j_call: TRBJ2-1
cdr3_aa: CASGALSYNEQFF
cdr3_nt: TGTGCCAGCGGGGCCCTATCCTACAATGAGCAGTTCTTC

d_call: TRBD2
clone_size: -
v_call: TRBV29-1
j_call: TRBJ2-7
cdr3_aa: CSVEGSGGRSSYEQYF
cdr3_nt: TGCAGCGTTGAGGGGTCGGGGGGTAGGAGTTCCTACGAGCAGTACTTC

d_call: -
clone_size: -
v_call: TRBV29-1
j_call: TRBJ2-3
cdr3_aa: CSVLTDTQYF
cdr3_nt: TGCAGCGTACTTACAGATACGCAGTATTTT

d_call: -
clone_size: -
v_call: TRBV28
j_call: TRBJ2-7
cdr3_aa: CASLRGVRSSYEQYF
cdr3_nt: TGTGCCAGCCTAAGAGGCGTGAGGAGCTCCTACGAGCAGTACTTC

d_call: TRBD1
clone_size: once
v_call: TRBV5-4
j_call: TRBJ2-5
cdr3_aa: CASSRPDRAGETQYF
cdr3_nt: TGTGCCAGCAGCAGACCGGACAGGGCAGGGGAGACCCAGTACTTC

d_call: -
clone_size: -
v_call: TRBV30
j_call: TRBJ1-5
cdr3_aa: CAWSVASNQPQHF
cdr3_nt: TGTGCCTGGAGTGTAGCCAGCAATCAGCCCCAGCATTTT

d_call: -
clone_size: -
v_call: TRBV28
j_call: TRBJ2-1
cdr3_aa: CATRGGAAISYNEQFF
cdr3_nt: TGTGCCACCAGAGGGGGAGCTGCGATTAGCTACAATGAGCAGTTCTTC

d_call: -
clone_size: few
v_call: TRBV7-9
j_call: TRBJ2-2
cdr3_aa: CASSLDSTALGTGELFF
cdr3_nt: TGTGCCAGCAGCTTAGATTCGACAGCGCTGGGTACCGGGGAGCTGTTTTTT

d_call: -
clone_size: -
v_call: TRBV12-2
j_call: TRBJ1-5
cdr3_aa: CASRLANPEVAQHF
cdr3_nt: TGTGCAAGTCGCTTAGCGAACCCAGAGGTAGCCCAGCATTTT

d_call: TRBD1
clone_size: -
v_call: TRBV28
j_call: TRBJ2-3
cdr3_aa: CASGLPTGKVDTQYF
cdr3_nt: TGTGCCAGCGGCTTACCGACAGGGAAGGTAGATACGCAGTATTTT

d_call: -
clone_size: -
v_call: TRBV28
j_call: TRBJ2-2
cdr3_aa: CASSLYDLNTGELFF
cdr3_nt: TGTGCCAGCAGTTTATACGACTTGAACACCGGGGAGCTGTTTTTT

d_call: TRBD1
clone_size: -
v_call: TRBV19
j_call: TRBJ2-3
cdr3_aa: CASSIPRQGIPDTQYF
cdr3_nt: TGTGCCAGTAGTATCCCGAGACAGGGTATCCCAGATACGCAGTATTTT

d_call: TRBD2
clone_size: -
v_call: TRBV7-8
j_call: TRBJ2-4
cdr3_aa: CASSLEAGDKNIQYF
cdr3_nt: TGTGCCAGCAGCTTAGAAGCGGGAGATAAGAACATTCAGTACTTC

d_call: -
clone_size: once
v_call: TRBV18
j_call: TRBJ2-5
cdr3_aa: CASSPGGGRLETQYF
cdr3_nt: TGTGCCAGCTCACCAGGAGGGGGCAGGTTGGAGACCCAGTACTTC

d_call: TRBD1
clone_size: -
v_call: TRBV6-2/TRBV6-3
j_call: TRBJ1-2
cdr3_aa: CASSTGQGNYGYTF
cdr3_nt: TGTGCCAGCAGTACCGGACAGGGTAACTATGGCTACACCTTC

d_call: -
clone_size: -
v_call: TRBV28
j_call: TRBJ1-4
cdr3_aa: CASSSTPGNEKLFF
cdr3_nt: TGTGCCAGCAGTTCCACCCCGGGGAATGAAAAACTGTTTTTT

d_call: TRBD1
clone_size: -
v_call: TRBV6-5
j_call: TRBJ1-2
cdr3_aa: CASSLTGASYGYTF
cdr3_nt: TGTGCCAGCAGTCTGACAGGGGCATCGTATGGCTACACCTTC

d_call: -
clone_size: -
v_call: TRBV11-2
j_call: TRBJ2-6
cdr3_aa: CASSLAGVPGANVLTF
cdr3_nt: TGTGCCAGCAGCTTAGCCGGGGTTCCTGGGGCCAACGTCCTGACTTTC

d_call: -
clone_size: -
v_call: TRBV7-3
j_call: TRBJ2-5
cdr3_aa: CASSLSLAEGETQYF
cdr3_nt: TGTGCCAGCAGCTTAAGTCTAGCAGAAGGAGAGACCCAGTACTTC

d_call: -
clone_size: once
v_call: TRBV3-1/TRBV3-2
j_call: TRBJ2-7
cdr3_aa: CASSQGSGDREQYF
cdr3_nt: TGTGCCAGCAGCCAAGGATCCGGGGATCGGGAGCAGTACTTC

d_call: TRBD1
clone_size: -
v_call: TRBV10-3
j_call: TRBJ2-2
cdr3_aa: CAISDPGQGTGELFF
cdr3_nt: TGTGCCATCAGTGACCCAGGACAGGGCACCGGGGAGCTGTTTTTT

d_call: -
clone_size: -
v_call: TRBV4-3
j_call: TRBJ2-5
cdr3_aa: CASSPEFRASGEETQYF
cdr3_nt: TGCGCCAGCAGTCCGGAATTCCGTGCCTCAGGGGAAGAGACCCAGTACTTC

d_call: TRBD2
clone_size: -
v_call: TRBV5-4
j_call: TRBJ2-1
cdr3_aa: CASSLGTSGRGNEQFF
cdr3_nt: TGTGCCAGCAGCTTGGGTACTAGCGGGAGAGGAAATGAGCAGTTCTTC

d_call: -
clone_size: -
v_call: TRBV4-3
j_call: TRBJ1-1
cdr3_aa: CASSLSIGDYAFF
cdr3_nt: TGCGCCAGCAGCCTCAGCATCGGGGACTACGCTTTCTTT

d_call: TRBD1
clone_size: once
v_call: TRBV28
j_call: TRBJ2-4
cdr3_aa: CASSSPGQGGKNIQYF
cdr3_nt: TGTGCCAGCAGTAGCCCGGGACAGGGGGGCAAAAACATTCAGTACTTC

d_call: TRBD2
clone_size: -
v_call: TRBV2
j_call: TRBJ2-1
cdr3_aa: CASSKDPGTSGTEEQFF
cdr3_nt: TGTGCCAGCAGTAAAGACCCGGGGACTAGCGGGACAGAAGAGCAGTTCTTC

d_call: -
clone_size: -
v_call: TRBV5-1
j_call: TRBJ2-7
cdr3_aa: CASRPTDSYEQYF
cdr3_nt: TGCGCCAGCAGACCGACGGACAGTTACGAGCAGTACTTC

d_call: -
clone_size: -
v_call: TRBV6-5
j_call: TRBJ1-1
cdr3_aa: CASLMNTEAFF
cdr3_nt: TGTGCCAGCCTAATGAACACTGAAGCTTTCTTT

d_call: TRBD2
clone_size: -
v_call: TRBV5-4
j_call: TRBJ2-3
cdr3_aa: CASSPQGSGVTDTQYF
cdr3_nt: TGTGCCAGCAGCCCTCAGGGTAGCGGGGTCACAGATACGCAGTATTTT

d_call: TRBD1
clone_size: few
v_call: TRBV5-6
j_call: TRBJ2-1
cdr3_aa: CASSLDRDQGPFYNEQFF
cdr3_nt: TGTGCCAGCAGTCTAGACAGGGACCAGGGACCATTCTACAATGAGCAGTTCTTC

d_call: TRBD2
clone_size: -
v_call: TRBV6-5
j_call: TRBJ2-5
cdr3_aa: CASSYTSGSKQTQYF
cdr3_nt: TGTGCCAGCAGTTACACTAGCGGGAGCAAACAGACCCAGTACTTC

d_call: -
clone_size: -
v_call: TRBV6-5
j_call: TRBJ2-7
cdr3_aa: CASNRGGSYEQYF
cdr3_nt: TGTGCCAGCAATAGAGGGGGCTCCTACGAGCAGTACTTC

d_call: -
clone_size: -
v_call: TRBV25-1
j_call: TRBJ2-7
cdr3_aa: CASSELEGLHEQYF
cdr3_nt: TGTGCCAGCAGTGAATTAGAGGGTTTACACGAGCAGTACTTC

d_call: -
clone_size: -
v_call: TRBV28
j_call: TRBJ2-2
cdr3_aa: CAIQEPNVVGELFF
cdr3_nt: TGTGCCATCCAGGAACCCAACGTAGTCGGGGAGCTGTTTTTT

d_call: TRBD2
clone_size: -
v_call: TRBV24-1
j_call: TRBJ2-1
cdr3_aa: CATSDTSGRATEQFF
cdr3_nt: TGTGCCACCAGTGATACTAGCGGGAGGGCCACTGAGCAGTTCTTC

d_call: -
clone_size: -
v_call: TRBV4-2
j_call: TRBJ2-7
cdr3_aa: CASRWGRSSHEQYF
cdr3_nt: TGTGCCAGCCGCTGGGGCAGGAGTTCTCACGAGCAGTACTTC

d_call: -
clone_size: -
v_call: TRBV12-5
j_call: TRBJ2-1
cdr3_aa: CASGSDSHEQFF
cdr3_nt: TGTGCTAGTGGCTCCGACAGTCATGAGCAGTTCTTC

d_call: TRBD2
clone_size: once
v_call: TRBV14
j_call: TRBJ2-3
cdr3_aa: CASSLPTSASTDTQYF
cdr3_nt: TGTGCCAGCAGCCTCCCGACTAGCGCCAGCACAGATACGCAGTATTTT

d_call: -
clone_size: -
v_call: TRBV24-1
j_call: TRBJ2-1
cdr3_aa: CATSDPRAGNEWQFF
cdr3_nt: TGTGCCACCAGTGACCCGAGGGCCGGCAATGAGTGGCAGTTCTTC

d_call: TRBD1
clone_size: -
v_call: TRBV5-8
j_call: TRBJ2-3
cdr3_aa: CASSLRQGTDTQYF
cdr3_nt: TGTGCCAGCAGCCTCAGACAGGGAACAGATACGCAGTATTTT

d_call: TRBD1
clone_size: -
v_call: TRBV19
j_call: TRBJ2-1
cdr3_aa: CASSIPGQGGRDEQFF
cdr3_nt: TGTGCCAGTAGTATCCCGGGACAGGGGGGACGGGATGAGCAGTTCTTC

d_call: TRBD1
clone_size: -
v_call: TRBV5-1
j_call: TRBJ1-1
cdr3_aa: CASSLAGDRGSEAFF
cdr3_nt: TGCGCCAGCAGCTTGGCCGGAGACAGGGGCTCTGAAGCTTTCTTT

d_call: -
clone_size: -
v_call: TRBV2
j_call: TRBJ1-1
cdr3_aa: CASVPLQGLENTEAFF
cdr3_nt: TGTGCCAGCGTCCCCCTACAGGGCTTGGAGAACACTGAAGCTTTCTTT

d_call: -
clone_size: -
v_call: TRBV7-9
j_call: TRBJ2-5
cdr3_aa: CASSLAALTQYF
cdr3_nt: TGTGCCAGCAGCTTAGCAGCCCTAACCCAGTACTTC

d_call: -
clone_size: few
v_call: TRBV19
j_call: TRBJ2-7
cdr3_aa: CASADTVGYEQYF
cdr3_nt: TGTGCCTCCGCGGACACCGTTGGCTACGAGCAGTACTTC